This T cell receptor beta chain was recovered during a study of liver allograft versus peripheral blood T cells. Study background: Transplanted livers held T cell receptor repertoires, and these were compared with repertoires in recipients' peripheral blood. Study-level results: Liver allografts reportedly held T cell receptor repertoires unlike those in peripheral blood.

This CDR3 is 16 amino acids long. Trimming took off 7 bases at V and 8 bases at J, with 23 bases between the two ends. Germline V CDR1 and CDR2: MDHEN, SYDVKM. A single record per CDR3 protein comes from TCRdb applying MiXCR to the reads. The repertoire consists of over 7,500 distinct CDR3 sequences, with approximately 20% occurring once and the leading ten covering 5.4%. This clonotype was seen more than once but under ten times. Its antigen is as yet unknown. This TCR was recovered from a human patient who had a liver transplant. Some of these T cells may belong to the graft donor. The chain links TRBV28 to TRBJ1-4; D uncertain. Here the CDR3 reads CASTPAFRGWQEKLFF. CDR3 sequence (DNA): TGTGCCAGCACCCCCGCCTTTCGGGGTTGGCAGGAAAAACTGTTTTTT. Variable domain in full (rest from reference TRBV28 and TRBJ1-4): DVKVTQSSRYLVKRTGEKVFLECVQDMDHENMFWYRQDPGLGLRLIYFSYDVKMKEKGDIPEGYSVSREKKERFSLILESASTNQTSMYLCASTPAFRGWQEKLFFGSGTQLSVL.